This entry lists 19 T cell receptor beta chains sequenced from one sample in a study of control samples from healthy donors and cancer patients. Generated by immunoSEQ multiplex PCR, the TCRdb table keeps only in-frame clones and is missing some. The data show roughly 100,000 clones, 92% seen once. Sequencing input: blood. These receptors all stem from a woman between 18 and 29 years old in good health.

The V call is TRBV11-2, the J call TRBJ2-1; 10 nucleotides line up with TRBD2. The V gene end was trimmed by 5 bases and the J gene end by 9 bases; junction bases not matched to a gene: 13. This CDR3 spans 16 amino acids. Germline lookup yields CDR1 SGHAT and CDR2 FQNNGV. CDR3 DNA: TGTGCCAGCAGCCAAACAAGAGCGGGAGGGCCCCGTGAGCAGTTCTTC. Its translation: CASSQTRAGGPREQFF.

The J gene is TRBJ2-2, the V gene TRBV10-3; 8 bases agree with TRBD2. Germline-derived CDR1 and CDR2 are ENHRY and SYGVKD. V trimming: 5 bases; J trimming: 3 bases; junction bases outside the gene matches: 5. This CDR3 contains 15 residues. Written as DNA, the CDR3 is TGTGCCATCAGTACGAGCGGGAGAGACACCGGGGAGCTGTTTTTT. This sequence encodes CAISTSGRDTGELFF.

The chain recombines TRBV15 with TRBJ2-7; 9 bases line up with TRBD1. CDR3 size: 15 residues. With 5 bases clipped from V and 3 bases from J, the junction kept 8 bases outside the gene matches. Germline CDR1 is LNHNV and CDR2 is YYDKDF (reference sequence). The CDR3 is CATSYSPGQGYEQYF. CDR3 DNA sequence: TGTGCCACCAGCTATTCGCCGGGACAGGGCTACGAGCAGTACTTC. The full variable domain, its missing parts supplied by reference TRBV15 and TRBJ2-7, is DAMVIQNPRYQVTQFGKPVTLSCSQTLNHNVMYWYQQKSSQAPKLLFHYYDKDFNNEADTPDNFQSRRPNTSFCFLDIRSPGLGDTAMYLCATSYSPGQGYEQYFGPGTRLTVT.

This sequence joins TRBV9 and TRBJ2-6; 8 bases line up with TRBD2. Germline CDR1 and CDR2: SGDLS and YYNGEE. Losses at the gene ends were 0 bases for V and 0 bases for J; bases not matched to a gene: 11. The CDR3 loop spans 20 amino acids. CDR3 protein: CASSVGLGGLGGSGANVLTF. DNA for the CDR3: TGTGCCAGCAGCGTAGGACTAGGGGGACTAGGGGGCTCTGGGGCCAACGTCCTGACTTTC. Based on the CDR3 plus reference TRBV9 and TRBJ2-6, the full variable domain is DSGVTQTPKHLITATGQRVTLRCSPRSGDLSVYWYQQSLDQGLQFLIQYYNGEERAKGNILERFSAQQFPDLHSELNLSSLELGDSALYFCASSVGLGGLGGSGANVLTFGAGSRLTVL.

The genes are TRBV18 and TRBJ2-3; 8 bases agree with TRBD2. The CDR3 has 19 amino acids. The germline V gene encodes CDR1 KGHSH and CDR2 LQKENI. The V and J ends lost 3 bases and 4 bases, in that order; junction bases with no gene match: 18. CDR3 DNA: TGTGCCAGCTCACCCAAAAACCCTCCAGCGGGAGTATTCCCAGATACGCAGTATTTT. Its protein product is CASSPKNPPAGVFPDTQYF.

The chain uses TRBV5-5 and TRBJ2-7, with a weak D call TRBD2 (6 bases). The CDR3 consists of 14 residues. CDR1 and CDR2 from the germline V gene are SGHKS and YYEKEE (reference sequence). V was shortened by 2 bases and J by 7 bases, with 16 bases between the two germline ends. CDR3: CASSLGGGPREQYF. The CDR3 DNA follows: TGTGCCAGCAGCTTAGGTGGAGGGCCTCGGGAGCAGTACTTC.

This chain connects TRBV5-6 to TRBJ2-5; 9 bases agree with TRBD1. With 3 bases clipped from V and 8 bases from J, the junction kept 11 bases outside the gene matches. Looked up from germline, CDR1 is SGHDT and CDR2 is YYEEEE. This CDR3 spans 15 amino acids. The CDR3 bases are TGTGCCAGCAGCTCAACAACCATTACAGGGGGCACCCAGTACTTC. Its protein is CASSSTTITGGTQYF. Based on the CDR3 plus reference TRBV5-6 and TRBJ2-5, the full variable domain is DAGVTQSPTHLIKTRGQQVTLRCSPKSGHDTVSWYQQALGQGPQFIFQYYEEEERQRGNFPDRFSGHQFPNYSSELNVNALLLGDSALYLCASSSTTITGGTQYFGPGTRLLVL.

V and J are TRBV2 and TRBJ2-5; D is possibly TRBD2 (6 bases). V dropped 6 bases and J dropped 5 bases, with 13 bases sitting between them. The CDR3 has 13 residues. The germline V gene encodes CDR1 SNHLY and CDR2 FYNNEI. CDR3 nucleotides: TGTGCCAGCAGGGGCGCGGGGATGGAGACCCAGTACTTC. Protein: CASRGAGMETQYF.

This chain connects TRBV10-3 to TRBJ2-7; 7 positions agree with TRBD1. The J segment lost 6 bases and the V segment lost 4 bases, leaving 3 bases of the junction unmatched. There are 12 residues in the CDR3. Germline-derived CDR1 and CDR2 are ENHRY and SYGVKD. CDR3 coding DNA: TGTGCCATCAGTGCAGACAGGGTCGAGCAGTACTTC. Protein product: CAISADRVEQYF.

The V and J genes are TRBV19 and TRBJ1-1, with 7 bases fitting TRBD1. The CDR3 spans 13 residues. CDR1 LNHDA and CDR2 SQIVND come from the germline V gene (reference sequence). V trimming: 0 bases; J trimming: 8 bases; junction bases outside the gene matches: 3. Here the CDR3 DNA reads TGTGCCAGTAGTATAGATCAGGGGGGGGAAGCTTTCTTT. This encodes CASSIDQGGEAFF. The entire variable domain, with the rest obtained from reference TRBV19 and TRBJ1-1, is as follows: DGGITQSPKYLFRKEGQNVTLSCEQNLNHDAMYWYRQDPGQGLRLIYYSQIVNDFQKGDIAEGYSVSREKKESFPLTVTSAQKNPTAFYLCASSIDQGGEAFFGQGTRLTVV.

The chain uses TRBV19 and TRBJ1-5; D not certain. Germline-derived CDR1 and CDR2 are LNHDA and SQIVND (reference sequence). V gave up 6 bases and J gave up 7 bases, with 10 bases separating them. The CDR3 is 12 amino acids. The CDR3 protein is CASSTERQPQHF. The DNA for the CDR3 is TGTGCCAGTAGCACCGAGAGGCAGCCCCAGCATTTT.

The chain couples TRBV18 to TRBJ1-3, with a tentative D call TRBD1 (6 bases). Germline V lookup: CDR1 KGHSH, CDR2 LQKENI. The V end was cut by 4 bases, the J end by 0 bases, with 13 bases between. The length of the CDR3 is 16 residues. CDR3 region: CASSRLQGPSGNTIYF. The CDR3 DNA reads as TGTGCCAGCTCACGGCTACAGGGTCCCTCTGGAAACACCATATATTTT.

J is TRBJ2-7 and V is TRBV27, with 14 bases fitting TRBD2. Germline V gives CDR1 MNHEY, CDR2 SMNVEV (reference sequence). V shed 5 bases and J 2 bases; nucleotides not matched to a gene: 14. The CDR3 has 19 residues. Here the CDR3 reads CASSPAVGLAGVETYEQYF. CDR3 bases: TGTGCCAGCAGTCCCGCGGTGGGACTAGCGGGAGTAGAGACCTACGAGCAGTACTTC.

The rearrangement joins TRBV6-5 to TRBJ1-2, with D possibly being TRBD1 (5 bases). Trimming pared 7 bases from V and 8 bases from J, leaving 23 bases between. Germline loops: CDR1 MNHEY, CDR2 SVGAGI. This CDR3 is 15 amino acids long. CDR3 amino acids: CASIDDGGGAGGYTF. CDR3 DNA sequence: TGTGCCAGCATCGACGATGGGGGTGGGGCGGGAGGCTACACCTTC.

V gene TRBV12-2 combines with J gene TRBJ1-3. TRBV12-2 is designated a pseudogene. This CDR3 contains 15 residues. The CDR3 DNA sequence: TGTGCAAGTCGCCGGAAAATATTTTCTGGAAACACCATATATTTT. Protein: CASRRKIFSGNTIYF.

The chain recombines TRBV7-9 with TRBJ1-1; 7 bases are shared with TRBD1. The CDR3 has 14 amino acids. Trimming cost V 5 bases and J 1 base; bases outside gene matches: 4. Germline CDR1 is SEHNR and CDR2 is FQNEAQ (reference sequence). This chain's CDR3 is CASSPRTGNTEAFF. The CDR3 DNA follows: TGTGCCAGCAGCCCGCGGACAGGGAACACTGAAGCTTTCTTT.

The chain carries TRBV6-1 and TRBJ1-1; D is unresolved. The CDR3 is 14 residues long. The germline V and J ends were trimmed by 2 bases and 5 bases, with 12 bases remaining between them. Germline V lookup: CDR1 MNHNS, CDR2 SASEGT. CDR3 sequence (DNA): TGTGCCAGCAGTGAATATGAGGTTATGACTGAAGCTTTCTTT. Its translation is CASSEYEVMTEAFF.

V is TRBV6-1 and J is TRBJ1-6, with TRBD1 matching over 7 bases. Germline V lookup: CDR1 MNHNS, CDR2 SASEGT. The CDR3 spans 16 residues. The ends lost 4 bases at V and 6 bases at J; junction bases unmatched: 9. CDR3 region: CASSVLKGAGNSPLHF. The CDR3 DNA sequence: TGTGCCAGCAGTGTCCTGAAGGGGGCAGGTAATTCACCCCTCCACTTT.

The chain uses TRBV2 and TRBJ1-1; a weak D match, TRBD1 (5 bases). Trimming removed 4 bases at V and 5 bases at J, with 11 bases between. The CDR3 runs 13 residues. Germline V gene lookup returns CDR1 SNHLY and CDR2 FYNNEI. The CDR3 nucleotides read TGTGCCAGCAGTGCGGTGGGGGAAACTGAAGCTTTCTTT. Translation gives CASSAVGETEAFF. Full variable domain (missing parts from reference TRBV2 and TRBJ1-1): EPEVTQTPSHQVTQMGQEVILRCVPISNHLYFYWYRQILGQKVEFLVSFYNNEISEKSEIFDDQFSVERPDGSNFTLKIRSTKLEDSAMYFCASSAVGETEAFFGQGTRLTVV.